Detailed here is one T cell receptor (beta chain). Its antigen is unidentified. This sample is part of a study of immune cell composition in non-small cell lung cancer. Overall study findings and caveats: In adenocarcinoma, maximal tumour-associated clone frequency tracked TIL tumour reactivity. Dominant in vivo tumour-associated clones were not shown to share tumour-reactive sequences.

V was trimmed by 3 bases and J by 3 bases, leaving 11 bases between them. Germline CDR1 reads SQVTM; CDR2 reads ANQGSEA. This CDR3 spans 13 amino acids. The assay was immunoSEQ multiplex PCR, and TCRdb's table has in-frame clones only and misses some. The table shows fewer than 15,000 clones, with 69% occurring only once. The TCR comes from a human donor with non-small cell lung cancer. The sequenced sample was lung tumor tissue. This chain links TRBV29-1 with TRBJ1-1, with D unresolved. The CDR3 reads CSVDWETYTEAFF. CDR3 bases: TGCAGCGTTGATTGGGAGACCTACACTGAAGCTTTCTTT. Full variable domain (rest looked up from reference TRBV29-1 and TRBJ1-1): SAVISQKPSRDICQRGTSLTIQCQVDSQVTMMFWYRQQPGQSLTLIATANQGSEATYESGFVIDKFPISRPNLTFSTLTVSNMSPEDSSIYLCSVDWETYTEAFFGQGTRLTVV.